The subject of this entry is one T cell receptor (beta chain). This specimen belongs to a study of cytomegalovirus exposure and HLA in healthy donors. 13 Jbeta primers and 60 Vbeta primers were used for the PCR. Profiling relied on immunoSEQ multiplex PCR, and the TCRdb table lists in-frame clones only, not all of them. The repertoire holds 250,000 to 350,000 clones, with around 86% as singletons. CDR3 size: 14 residues. Germline V gene sequence: CDR1 MNHNY, CDR2 SVGAGI (reference sequence). Sequenced material: PBMCs. The sequence derives from a man aged 35-49 years in good health and CMV-seropositive. This sequence joins TRBV6-6 and TRBJ2-7; tentatively, D is TRBD1 (5 bases). Matching the DNA end better, TRBJ2-5 makes the J call doubtful. The chain's CDR3 is CASSYRTSQETQYF. For the CDR3, the DNA is TGTGCCAGCAGTTACCGGACAAGCCAAGAGACCCAGTACTTC.